This T cell receptor beta chain derives from a study of cytotoxic CD8 clonotypes in ibrutinib-treated CLL. TCRdb's table, derived via immunoSEQ multiplex PCR, lists solely in-frame clones and lacks some. This table has approximately 200,000 clones, 72% appearing once. Germline V CDR1 and CDR2: SGHTA, FQGNSA. V lost 3 bases, J lost 7 bases, and 12 bases lay in between. This CDR3 spans 13 amino acids. This sample comprised PBMCs, obtained after 24 months of ibrutinib treatment. J is TRBJ1-2 and V is TRBV7-2; D is unclear. The TCR comes from a human donor with chronic lymphocytic leukemia. CDR3 sequence reads: CASSFNEWAGYTF. The CDR3 DNA sequence: TGTGCCAGCAGCTTCAATGAATGGGCTGGCTACACCTTC.